This entry describes one TCR beta chain. Its target is unknown. The data were obtained in a study of cytomegalovirus exposure and HLA in healthy donors. Overall study findings and caveats: Highly shared sequence variants in one cluster were likely a sequencing artifact. Among TCR beta chains of equal frequency, HLA-associated ones were more clonally expanded in a later analysis.

13 Jbeta primers and 60 Vbeta primers were used for the PCR. TCRdb keeps only in-frame clones here, not all; method: immunoSEQ multiplex PCR. Of some 200,000 clones in the sample, roughly 73% were seen once. Trimming shortened V by 0 bases and J by 6 bases, and 20 bases separated the two germline ends. CDR1 is SGHRS and CDR2 is YFSETQ in the germline V gene. The CDR3 covers 17 residues. The sample comprised PBMCs. J is TRBJ2-3 and V is TRBV5-1; D gene unclear. The receptor's source is a woman aged 25 to 39 in good health and CMV-seronegative. CDR3 region: CASSLVLKPPRPDTQYF. The DNA of the CDR3 is TGCGCCAGCAGCTTGGTACTCAAACCCCCTAGACCCGATACGCAGTATTTT.